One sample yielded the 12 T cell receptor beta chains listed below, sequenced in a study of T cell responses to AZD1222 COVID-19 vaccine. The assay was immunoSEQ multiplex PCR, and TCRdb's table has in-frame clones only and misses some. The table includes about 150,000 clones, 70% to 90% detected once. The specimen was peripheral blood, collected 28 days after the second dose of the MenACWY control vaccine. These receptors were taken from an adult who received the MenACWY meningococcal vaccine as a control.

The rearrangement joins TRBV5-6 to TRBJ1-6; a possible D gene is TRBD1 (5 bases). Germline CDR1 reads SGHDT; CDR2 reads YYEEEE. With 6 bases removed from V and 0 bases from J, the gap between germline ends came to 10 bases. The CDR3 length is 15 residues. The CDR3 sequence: CASTPGVSYNSPLHF. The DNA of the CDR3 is TGTGCCAGCACCCCGGGGGTCTCCTATAATTCACCCCTCCACTTT.

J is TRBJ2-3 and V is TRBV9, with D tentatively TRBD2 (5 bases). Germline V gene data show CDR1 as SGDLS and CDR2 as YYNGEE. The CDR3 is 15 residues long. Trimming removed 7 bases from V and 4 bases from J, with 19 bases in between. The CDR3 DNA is TGTGCCAGCCGCCTATCAGAGGGAAACCCAGATACGCAGTATTTT. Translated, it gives CASRLSEGNPDTQYF.

CDR3: CASSLSPRYEQYF. CDR3 DNA sequence: TGTGCCAGCAGCTTATCCCCTAGATACGAGCAGTACTTC. This chain links TRBV7-8 with TRBJ2-7; D is uncertain. The CDR3 spans 13 residues. Germline CDR1 SGHVS, CDR2 FQNEAQ. With 2 bases removed from V and 4 bases from J, the gap between germline ends came to 9 bases.

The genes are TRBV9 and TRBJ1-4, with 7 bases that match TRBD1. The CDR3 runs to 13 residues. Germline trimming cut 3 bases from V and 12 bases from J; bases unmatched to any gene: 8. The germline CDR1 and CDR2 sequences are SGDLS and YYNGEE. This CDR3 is CASSGSFTGELFF. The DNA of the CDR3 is TGTGCCAGCAGCGGGTCTTTCACAGGGGAACTGTTTTTT.

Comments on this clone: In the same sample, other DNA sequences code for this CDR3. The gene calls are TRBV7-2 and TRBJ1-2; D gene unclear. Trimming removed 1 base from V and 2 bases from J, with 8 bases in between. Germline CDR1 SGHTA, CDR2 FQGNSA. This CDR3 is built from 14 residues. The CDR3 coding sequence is TGTGCCAGCAGCTTAGATGGCAGAAACTATGGCTACACCTTC. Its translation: CASSLDGRNYGYTF.

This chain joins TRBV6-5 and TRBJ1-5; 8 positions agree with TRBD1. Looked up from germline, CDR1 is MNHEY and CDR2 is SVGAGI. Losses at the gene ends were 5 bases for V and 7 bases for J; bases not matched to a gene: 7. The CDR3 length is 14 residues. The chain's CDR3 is CASSPSTGEQPQHF. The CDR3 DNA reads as TGTGCCAGCAGTCCCTCGACAGGGGAGCAGCCCCAGCATTTT.

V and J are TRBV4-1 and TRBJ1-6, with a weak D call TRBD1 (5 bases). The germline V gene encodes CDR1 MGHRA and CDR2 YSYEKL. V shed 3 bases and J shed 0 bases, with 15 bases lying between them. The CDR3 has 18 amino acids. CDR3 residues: CASSHGDARSSYNSPLHF. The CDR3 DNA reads TGCGCCAGCAGCCACGGGGACGCCAGGAGCTCCTATAATTCACCCCTCCACTTT.

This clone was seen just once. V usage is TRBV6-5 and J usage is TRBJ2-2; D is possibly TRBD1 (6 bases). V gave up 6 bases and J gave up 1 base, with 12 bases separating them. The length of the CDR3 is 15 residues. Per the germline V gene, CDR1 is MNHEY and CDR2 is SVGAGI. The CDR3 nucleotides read TGTGCCAGCAGGCGGCCACAGGGGAACACCGGGGAGCTGTTTTTT. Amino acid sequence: CASRRPQGNTGELFF.

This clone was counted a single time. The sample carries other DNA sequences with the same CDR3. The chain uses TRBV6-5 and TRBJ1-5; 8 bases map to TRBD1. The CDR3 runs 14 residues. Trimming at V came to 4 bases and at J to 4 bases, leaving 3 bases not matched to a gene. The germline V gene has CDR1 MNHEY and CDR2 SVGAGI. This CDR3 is CASSSDRGNQPQHF. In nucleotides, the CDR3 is TGTGCCAGCAGTTCCGACAGGGGAAATCAGCCCCAGCATTTT.

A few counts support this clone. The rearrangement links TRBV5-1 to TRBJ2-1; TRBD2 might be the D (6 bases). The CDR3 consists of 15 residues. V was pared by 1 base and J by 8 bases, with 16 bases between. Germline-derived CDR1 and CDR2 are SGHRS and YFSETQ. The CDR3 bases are TGCGCCAGCAGCTTGTGGGGCGCGGGGCTGGATGAGCAGTTCTTC. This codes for CASSLWGAGLDEQFF.

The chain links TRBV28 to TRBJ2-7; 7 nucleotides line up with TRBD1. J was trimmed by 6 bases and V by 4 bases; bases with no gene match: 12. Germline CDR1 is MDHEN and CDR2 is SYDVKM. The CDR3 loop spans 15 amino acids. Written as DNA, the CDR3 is TGTGCCAGCAGTTCGAGCAACAGGGGTATCGGCGAGCAGTACTTC. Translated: CASSSSNRGIGEQYF.

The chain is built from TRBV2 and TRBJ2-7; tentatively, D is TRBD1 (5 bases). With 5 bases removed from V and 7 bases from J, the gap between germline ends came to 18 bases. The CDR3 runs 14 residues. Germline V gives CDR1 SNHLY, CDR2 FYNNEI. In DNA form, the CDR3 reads TGTGCCAGCAGTACCTCCAGGGTTTTGATTGAGCAGTACTTC. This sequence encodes CASSTSRVLIEQYF.